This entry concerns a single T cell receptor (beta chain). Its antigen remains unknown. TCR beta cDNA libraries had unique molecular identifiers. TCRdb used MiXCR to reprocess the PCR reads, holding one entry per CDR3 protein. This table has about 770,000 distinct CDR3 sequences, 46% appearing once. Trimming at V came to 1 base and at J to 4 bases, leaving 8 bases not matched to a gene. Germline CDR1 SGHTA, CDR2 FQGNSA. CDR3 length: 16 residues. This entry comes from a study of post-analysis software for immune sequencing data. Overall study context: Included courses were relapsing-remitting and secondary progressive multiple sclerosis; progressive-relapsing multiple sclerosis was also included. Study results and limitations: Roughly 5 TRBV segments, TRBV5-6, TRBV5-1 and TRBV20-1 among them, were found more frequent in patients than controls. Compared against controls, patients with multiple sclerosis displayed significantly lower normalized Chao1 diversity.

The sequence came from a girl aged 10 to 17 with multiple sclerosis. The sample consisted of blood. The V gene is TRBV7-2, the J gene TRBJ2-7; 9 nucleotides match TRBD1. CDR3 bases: TGTGCCAGCAGCTTAGATACCGGGACAGGGAGGTACGAGCAGTACTTC. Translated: CASSLDTGTGRYEQYF.